This T cell receptor beta chain emerged from a study of T-cell reconstitution after alpha-beta-depleted transplantation in children. TCRbeta library preparation incorporated unique molecular identifiers. TCRdb used MiXCR to reprocess the PCR reads, holding one entry per CDR3 protein. Of hundreds of thousands of distinct CDR3 sequences detected, 16% appear once; the ten largest clones hold 1.1%. This CDR3 region has 14 residues. With V trimmed by 4 bases and J by 2 bases, 3 bases remained unmatched. This clonotype was counted at least ten times. The sequence came from a human donor who donated a stem cell graft to a child with acute myeloid leukemia. The chain recombines TRBV12-3 or TRBV12-4 with TRBJ2-3; 7 positions agree with TRBD2. Sequences were derived from PBMCs from the stem cell graft donor, sampled from the stem cell graft. The CDR3 DNA sequence: TGTGCCAGCAGTTGGGGGGGTTTCACAGATACGCAGTATTTT. Translation gives CASSWGGFTDTQYF.